This TCR beta chain originates from a study of blood T cells in healthy people across ages. V gave up 4 bases and J gave up 3 bases, with 17 bases separating them. Germline V gives CDR1 SGHRS, CDR2 YFSETQ. The CDR3 runs to 15 residues. Primers used in a second PCR of roughly 6 to 11 cycles were a sample-barcoded 5' primer and a J-beta primer mix. TCRdb used MiXCR to reprocess the 5' RACE reads, holding one entry per CDR3 protein. The table includes roughly 800,000 distinct CDR3 sequences, more than 45% detected once. This chain links TRBV5-1 with TRBJ2-7, with a possible D match to TRBD1 (6 bases). Sequencing was carried out using blood. This clonotype originated in a man aged 25-40 years in good health. CDR3 sequence reads: CASSAGSGAGYEQYF. CDR3 sequence (DNA): TGCGCCAGCAGCGCCGGATCAGGGGCGGGCTACGAGCAGTACTTC.